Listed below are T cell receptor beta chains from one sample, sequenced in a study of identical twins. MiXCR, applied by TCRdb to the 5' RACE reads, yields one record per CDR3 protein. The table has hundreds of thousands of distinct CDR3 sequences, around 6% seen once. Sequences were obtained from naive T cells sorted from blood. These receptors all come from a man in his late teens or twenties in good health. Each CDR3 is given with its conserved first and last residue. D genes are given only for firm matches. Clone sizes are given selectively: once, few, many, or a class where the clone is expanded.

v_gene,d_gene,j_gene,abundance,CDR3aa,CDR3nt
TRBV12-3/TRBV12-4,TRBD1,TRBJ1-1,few,CASREGAEIEAFF,TGTGCCAGCAGGGAGGGGGCAGAAATTGAAGCTTTCTTT
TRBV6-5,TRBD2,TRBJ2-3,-,CASSYSGGTSGSPDTQYF,TGTGCCAGCAGTTACTCAGGGGGGACTAGCGGGAGCCCAGATACGCAGTATTTT
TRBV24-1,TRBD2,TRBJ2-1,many,CATSDSSGASYNEQFF,TGTGCCACCAGTGATTCCAGCGGGGCGTCCTACAATGAGCAGTTCTTC
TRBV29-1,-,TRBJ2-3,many,CSGSGPDTQYF,TGCAGCGGCTCAGGGCCAGATACGCAGTATTTT
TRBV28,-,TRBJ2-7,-,CGSSTDTTLLGYEQYF,TGTGGCAGCAGTACCGACACCACGCTTTTGGGCTACGAGCAGTACTTC
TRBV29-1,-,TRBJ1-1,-,CSGKREFTEAFF,TGCAGCGGTAAAAGGGAGTTCACTGAAGCTTTCTTT
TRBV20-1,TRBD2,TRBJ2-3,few,CSARPGGRNGDTQYF,TGCAGTGCCCGTCCCGGGGGGAGGAATGGAGATACGCAGTATTTT
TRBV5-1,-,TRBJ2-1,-,CASSLAVVGGGNEQFF,TGCGCCAGCAGCTTGGCCGTTGTCGGGGGCGGGAATGAGCAGTTCTTC
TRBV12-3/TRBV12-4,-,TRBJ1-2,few,CASSLDRAHGYTF,TGTGCCAGCAGTTTAGACAGGGCCCATGGCTACACCTTC
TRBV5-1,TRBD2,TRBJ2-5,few,CASSTLAGVEETQYF,TGCGCCAGCAGCACCCTAGCGGGAGTGGAAGAGACCCAGTACTTC
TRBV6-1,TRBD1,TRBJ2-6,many,CASSPQGGGGGANVLTF,TGTGCCAGCAGTCCACAGGGGGGAGGAGGTGGGGCCAACGTCCTGACTTTC
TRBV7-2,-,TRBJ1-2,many,CASSSLPGVLTGYTF,TGTGCCAGCAGCTCCCTCCCAGGGGTCTTGACTGGCTACACCTTC
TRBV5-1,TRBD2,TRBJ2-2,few,CASSSGTSWILNTGELFF,TGCGCCAGCAGCTCCGGGACTAGCTGGATTCTGAACACCGGGGAGCTGTTTTTT
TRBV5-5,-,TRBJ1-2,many,CASSSGTATHYGYTF,TGTGCCAGCAGCTCCGGGACGGCGACGCACTATGGCTACACCTTC
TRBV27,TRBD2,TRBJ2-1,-,CASRIAGGPELFF,TGTGCCAGCAGAATAGCGGGAGGGCCCGAGTTGTTCTTC
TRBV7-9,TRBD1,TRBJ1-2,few,CASSPWTGENNYGYTF,TGTGCCAGCAGCCCTTGGACAGGGGAAAATAACTATGGCTACACCTTC
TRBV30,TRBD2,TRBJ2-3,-,CAWSPNSGSRSDTQYF,TGTGCCTGGAGTCCAAACAGCGGGAGTCGGTCGGATACGCAGTATTTT
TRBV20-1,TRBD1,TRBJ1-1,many,CSARGKGGQGGTEAFF,TGCAGTGCTAGAGGCAAAGGCGGGCAGGGGGGAACTGAAGCTTTCTTT